This TCR beta chain derives from a study of blood T cell repertoires in COVID-19. Study in general: Italy, Spain and the United States were the sources of the convalescent and acute COVID-19 samples. Sample material is recorded as cDNA or gDNA derived from T cells, B-cell-depleted T cells, or PBMCs.

CDR1 MDHEN and CDR2 SYDVKM come from the germline V gene. V was clipped by 2 bases and J by 5 bases; unmatched bases: 11. CDR3 length equals 17 residues. Per the study methods: Estimated nucleated cell counts came from reference gene primer amplification. Assay: immunoSEQ multiplex PCR; the TCRdb copy retains only in-frame clones and omits some. D and trimming come from the DNA, and the V and J calls and clone size come from that table. In the table there are approximately 12,000 clones, over 75% of which are singletons. The rearrangement joins TRBV28 to TRBJ2-3; 9 bases are shared with TRBD2. The specimen sequenced was peripheral blood. The TCR comes from a human donor in a cohort sampled during active COVID-19. The CDR3 DNA follows: TGTGCCAGCAGTTTACCTCGGGGCGGGGGGGCCGGAGATACGCAGTATTTT. Its translation is CASSLPRGGGAGDTQYF.